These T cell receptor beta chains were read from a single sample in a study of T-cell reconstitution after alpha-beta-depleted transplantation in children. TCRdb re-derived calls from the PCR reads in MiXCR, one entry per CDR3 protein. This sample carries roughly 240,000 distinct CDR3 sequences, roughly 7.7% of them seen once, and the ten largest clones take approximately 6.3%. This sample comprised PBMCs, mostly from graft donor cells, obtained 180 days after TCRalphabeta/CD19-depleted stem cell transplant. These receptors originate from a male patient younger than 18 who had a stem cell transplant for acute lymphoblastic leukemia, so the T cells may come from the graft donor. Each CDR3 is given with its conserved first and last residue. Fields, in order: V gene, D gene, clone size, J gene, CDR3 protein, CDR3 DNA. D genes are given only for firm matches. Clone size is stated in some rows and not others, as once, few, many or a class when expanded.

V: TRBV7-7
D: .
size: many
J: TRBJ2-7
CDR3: CASSFRIGYEQYF
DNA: TGTGCCAGCAGCTTTCGGATCGGCTACGAGCAGTACTTC

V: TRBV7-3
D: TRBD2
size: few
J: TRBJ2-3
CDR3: CASSLNGAGGPSDTQYF
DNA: TGTGCCAGCAGCTTAAATGGGGCGGGAGGGCCTTCAGATACGCAGTATTTT

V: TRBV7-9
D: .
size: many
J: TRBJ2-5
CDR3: CASSLGPVETQYF
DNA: TGTGCCAGCAGCTTAGGACCCGTGGAGACCCAGTACTTC

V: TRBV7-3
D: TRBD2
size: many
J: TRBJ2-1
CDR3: CASSLSGYGVAGGYNEQFF
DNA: TGTGCCAGCAGCTTAAGCGGTTACGGGGTAGCGGGGGGGTACAATGAGCAGTTCTTC

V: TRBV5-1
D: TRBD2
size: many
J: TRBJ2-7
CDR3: CASSLVSGRYYEQYF
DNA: TGCGCCAGCAGCTTGGTTAGCGGGAGGTACTACGAGCAGTACTTC

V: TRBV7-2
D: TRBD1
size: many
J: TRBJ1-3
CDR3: CASSSSQGAKNTIYF
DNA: TGTGCCAGCAGCTCTAGTCAGGGGGCGAAAAACACCATATATTTT

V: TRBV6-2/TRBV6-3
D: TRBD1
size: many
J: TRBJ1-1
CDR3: CASSSDRGQGNTEAFF
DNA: TGTGCCAGCAGTTCCGACAGGGGGCAGGGAAACACTGAAGCTTTCTTT

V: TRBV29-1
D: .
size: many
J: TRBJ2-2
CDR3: CSVEGRDRNTGELFF
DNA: TGCAGCGTTGAAGGGCGGGATAGGAACACCGGGGAGCTGTTTTTT

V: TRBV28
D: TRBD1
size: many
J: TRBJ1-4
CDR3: CASSPRTGSVVEKLFF
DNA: TGTGCCAGCAGTCCCAGGACAGGGTCAGTGGTGGAAAAACTGTTTTTT

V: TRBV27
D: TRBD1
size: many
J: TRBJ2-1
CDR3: CASSSDRAVLYNEQFF
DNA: TGTGCCAGCAGCAGCGACAGGGCGGTTCTCTACAATGAGCAGTTCTTC

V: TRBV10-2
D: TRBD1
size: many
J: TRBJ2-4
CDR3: CASSLQGYKAKNIQYF
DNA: TGCGCCAGCAGCCTACAGGGGTATAAAGCCAAAAACATTCAGTACTTC

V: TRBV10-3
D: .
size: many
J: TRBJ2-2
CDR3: CAISESRGELFF
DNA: TGTGCCATCAGTGAGTCACGCGGGGAGCTGTTTTTT

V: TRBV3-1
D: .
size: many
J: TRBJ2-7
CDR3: CASSQDSPGGVHEQYF
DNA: TGTGCCAGCAGCCAAGATTCCCCGGGGGGCGTCCACGAGCAGTACTTC

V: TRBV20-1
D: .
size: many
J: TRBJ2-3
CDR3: CSGGGFALSTDTQYF
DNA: TGCAGTGGGGGCGGATTTGCCTTGAGCACAGATACGCAGTATTTT

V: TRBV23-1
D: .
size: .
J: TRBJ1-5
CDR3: CASSQSKDSNQPQHF
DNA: TGCGCCAGCAGTCAATCGAAAGATAGCAATCAGCCCCAGCATTTT

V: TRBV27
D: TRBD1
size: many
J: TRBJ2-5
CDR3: CASSFGTAQETQYF
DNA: TGTGCCAGCAGTTTTGGGACAGCCCAAGAGACCCAGTACTTC

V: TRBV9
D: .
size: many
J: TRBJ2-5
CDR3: CASSLRAFQETQYF
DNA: TGTGCCAGCAGCTTAAGGGCGTTCCAAGAGACCCAGTACTTC

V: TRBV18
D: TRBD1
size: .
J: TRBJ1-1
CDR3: CASSLSGTGKDTEAFF
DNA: TGTGCCAGCTCACTTTCCGGGACAGGGAAGGACACTGAAGCTTTCTTT

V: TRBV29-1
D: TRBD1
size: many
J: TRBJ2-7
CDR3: CSVETRQGREQYF
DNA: TGCAGCGTTGAAACGCGACAGGGTCGCGAGCAGTACTTC

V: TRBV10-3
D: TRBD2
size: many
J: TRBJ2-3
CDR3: CAISEFPGHPGTSGISTDTQYF
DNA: TGTGCCATCAGTGAGTTTCCGGGACATCCCGGGACTAGCGGGATTAGCACAGATACGCAGTATTTT

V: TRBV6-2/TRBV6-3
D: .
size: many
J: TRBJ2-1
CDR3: CASSYSVGPYNEQFF
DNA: TGTGCCAGCAGTTACTCAGTGGGGCCCTACAATGAGCAGTTCTTC

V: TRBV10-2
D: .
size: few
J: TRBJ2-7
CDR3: CASSRQASYEQYF
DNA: TGCGCCAGCAGCCGACAGGCCTCCTACGAGCAGTACTTC

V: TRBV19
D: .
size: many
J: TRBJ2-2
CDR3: CASRGGELFF
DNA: TGTGCCAGTCGCGGGGGGGAGCTGTTTTTT

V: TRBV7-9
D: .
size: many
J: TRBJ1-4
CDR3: CASSTAFNEKLFF
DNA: TGTGCCAGCAGCACGGCCTTTAATGAAAAACTGTTTTTT

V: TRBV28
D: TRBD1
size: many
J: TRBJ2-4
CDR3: CASSRDRGVKNIQYF
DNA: TGTGCCAGCAGTCGTGACAGGGGGGTCAAAAACATTCAGTACTTC

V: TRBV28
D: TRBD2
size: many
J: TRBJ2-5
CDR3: CASSLEVLAGGRRKTQYF
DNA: TGTGCCAGCAGTTTAGAGGTACTAGCGGGAGGAAGGCGGAAGACCCAGTACTTC

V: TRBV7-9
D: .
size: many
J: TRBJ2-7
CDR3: CASSLLTSYEQYF
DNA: TGTGCCAGCAGCCTCCTCACTAGTTACGAGCAGTACTTC

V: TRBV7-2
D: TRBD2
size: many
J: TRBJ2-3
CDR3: CASSSWGGEADTQYF
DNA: TGTGCCAGCAGCTCCTGGGGGGGAGAAGCAGATACGCAGTATTTT

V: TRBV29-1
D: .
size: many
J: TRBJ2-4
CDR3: CSIGEGSGAKNIQYF
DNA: TGCAGCATTGGGGAAGGGTCCGGGGCCAAAAACATTCAGTACTTC

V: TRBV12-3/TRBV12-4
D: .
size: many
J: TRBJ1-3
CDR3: CASSSRGSANTIYF
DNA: TGTGCCAGCAGTTCTCGGGGGAGTGCAAACACCATATATTTT

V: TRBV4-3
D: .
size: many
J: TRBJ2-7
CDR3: CASSQALHSYEQYF
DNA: TGCGCCAGCAGCCAAGCCCTCCACAGCTACGAGCAGTACTTC

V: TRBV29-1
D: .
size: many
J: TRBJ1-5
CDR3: CSVDSGGGQPQHF
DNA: TGCAGCGTTGATTCCGGGGGTGGGCAGCCCCAGCATTTT

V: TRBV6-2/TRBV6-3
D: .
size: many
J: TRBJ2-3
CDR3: CASSYPHDRPISTDTQYF
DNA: TGTGCCAGCAGTTACCCTCACGACAGGCCAATTAGCACAGATACGCAGTATTTT

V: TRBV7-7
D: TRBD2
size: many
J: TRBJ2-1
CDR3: CASSLGGGTSWEQFF
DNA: TGTGCTAGCAGCTTAGGAGGGGGGACTAGCTGGGAGCAGTTCTTC

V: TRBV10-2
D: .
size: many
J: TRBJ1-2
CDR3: CASLQRPRLNYGYTF
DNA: TGCGCCAGCCTCCAGCGACCACGCCTAAACTATGGCTACACCTTC

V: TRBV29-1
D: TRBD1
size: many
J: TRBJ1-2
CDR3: CSVTTGAAGYTF
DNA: TGCAGCGTTACCACAGGGGCGGCTGGCTACACCTTC

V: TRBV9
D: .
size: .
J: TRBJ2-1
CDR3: CARGWIRDNEQFF
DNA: TGTGCCAGGGGTTGGATCAGGGACAATGAGCAGTTCTTC

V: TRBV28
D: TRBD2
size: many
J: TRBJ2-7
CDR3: CASSPSGSPLYEQYF
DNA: TGTGCCAGCAGCCCCAGCGGGAGTCCCCTCTACGAGCAGTACTTC

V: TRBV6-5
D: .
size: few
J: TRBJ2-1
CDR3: CASSYEAGEYTEQFF
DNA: TGTGCCAGCAGTTACGAGGCAGGGGAGTACACTGAGCAGTTCTTC

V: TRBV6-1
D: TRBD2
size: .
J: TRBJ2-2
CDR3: CASSAPGLASTGELFF
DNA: TGTGCCAGCAGTGCTCCGGGACTAGCGTCGACCGGGGAGCTGTTTTTT

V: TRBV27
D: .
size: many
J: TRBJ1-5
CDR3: CASSFSPSHGANQPQHF
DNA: TGTGCCAGCAGTTTCTCCCCTAGCCACGGGGCCAATCAGCCCCAGCATTTT

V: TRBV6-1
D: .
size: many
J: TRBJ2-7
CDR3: CASSPLQVSSYEQYF
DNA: TGTGCCAGCAGTCCCCTGCAGGTGAGCTCCTACGAGCAGTACTTC

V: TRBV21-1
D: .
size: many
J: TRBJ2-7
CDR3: CPRGWGRNYEQYF
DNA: TGTCCTCGAGGGTGGGGGCGCAACTACGAGCAGTACTTC

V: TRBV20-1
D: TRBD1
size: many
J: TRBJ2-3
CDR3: CSTTGQGWHTDTQYF
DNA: TGCAGTACCACCGGACAGGGCTGGCACACAGATACGCAGTATTTT

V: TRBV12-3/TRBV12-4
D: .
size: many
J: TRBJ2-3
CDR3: CASSLARGDTQYF
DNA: TGTGCCAGCAGTTTAGCGCGAGGAGATACGCAGTATTTT

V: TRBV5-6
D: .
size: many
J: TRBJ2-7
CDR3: CASSLIDRGRQYF
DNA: TGTGCCAGCAGCTTGATTGATCGGGGCCGGCAGTACTTC

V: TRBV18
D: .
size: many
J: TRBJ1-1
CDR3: CASSPLAGFDTEAFF
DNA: TGTGCCAGCTCACCACTTGCCGGGTTTGACACTGAAGCTTTCTTT

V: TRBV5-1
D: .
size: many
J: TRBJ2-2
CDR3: CASSQDSSNTGELFF
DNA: TGCGCCAGCAGCCAGGACAGTTCGAACACCGGGGAGCTGTTTTTT

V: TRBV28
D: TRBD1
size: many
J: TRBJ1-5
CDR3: CASSSAGTGSQPQHF
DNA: TGTGCCAGCAGCTCCGCCGGGACAGGGAGTCAGCCCCAGCATTTT

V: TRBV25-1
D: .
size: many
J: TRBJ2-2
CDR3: CASSVRVGGELFF
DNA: TGTGCCAGCAGTGTGCGAGTGGGCGGGGAGCTGTTTTTT

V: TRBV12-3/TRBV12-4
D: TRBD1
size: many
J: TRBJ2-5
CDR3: CASSLTTGGGETQYF
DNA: TGTGCCAGCAGTCTCACGACAGGGGGCGGAGAGACCCAGTACTTC

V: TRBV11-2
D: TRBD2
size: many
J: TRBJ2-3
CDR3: CASSHLAGDTQYF
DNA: TGTGCCAGCAGCCATCTAGCGGGAGATACGCAGTATTTT

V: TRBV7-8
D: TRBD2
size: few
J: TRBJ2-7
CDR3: CASSLASSGPSYEQYF
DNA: TGTGCCAGCAGCTTAGCCTCTAGCGGACCCTCCTACGAGCAGTACTTC

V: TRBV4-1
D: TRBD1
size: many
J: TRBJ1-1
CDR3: CASSQTPTGGWTEAFF
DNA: TGCGCCAGCAGCCAAACCCCGACAGGGGGCTGGACTGAAGCTTTCTTT

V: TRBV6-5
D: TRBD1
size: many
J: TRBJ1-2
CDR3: CAIRQGLTGYTF
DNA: TGTGCCATCAGACAGGGCCTCACGGGCTACACCTTC

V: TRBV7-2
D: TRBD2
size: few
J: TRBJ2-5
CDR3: CASSSPGLEAQETQYF
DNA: TGTGCCAGCAGCTCACCGGGACTAGAGGCCCAAGAGACCCAGTACTTC

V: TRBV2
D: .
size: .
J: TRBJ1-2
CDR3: CASSRESYGYTF
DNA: TGTGCCAGCAGCCGAGAGTCATATGGCTACACCTTC